The entry below gives a single TCR beta chain sequence along with its context. The antigen remains undetermined. Trimming removed 5 bases from V and 6 bases from J; junction bases left unmatched: 4. CDR3 length equals 14 residues. From germline, CDR1 is SEHNR and CDR2 FQNEAQ (reference sequence). It was at deep level that the assay was run. Here immunoSEQ multiplex PCR was the method, and the copy in TCRdb shows in-frame clones only, minus some. Found here are hundreds of thousands of clones, 90% to 98% of them singletons; the top ten hold 0.2% to 0.25%. This sample was included in a study of shared clonotypes between healthy human individuals. Naivety among CD8 cells was defined by CD45RO negativity and positive CCR7 selection, thereby excluding terminally differentiated effector memory CD45RA+ cells. All donors qualified as healthy HIV-negative adults and had experienced no recent acute infections or vaccinations. The donors were all Caucasian adults (living in Nashville, Tennessee).

The study's findings and limits: Collection of samples was limited to blood; tissue repertoires likely differ.

The chain recombines TRBV7-9 with TRBJ2-1, with 10 bases fitting TRBD1. Sequences were obtained from naive CD8+ T cells sorted from blood. The clonotype was recovered from a young man in good health. This chain's CDR3 is CASSGRTGGNEQFF. DNA for the CDR3: TGTGCCAGCAGCGGCAGGACAGGGGGCAATGAGCAGTTCTTC. The full variable domain, rest sourced from reference TRBV7-9 and TRBJ2-1, is DTGVSQNPRHKITKRGQNVTFRCDPISEHNRLYWYRQTLGQGPEFLTYFQNEAQLEKSRLLSDRFSAERPKGSFSTLEIQRTEQGDSAMYLCASSGRTGGNEQFFGPGTRLTVL.